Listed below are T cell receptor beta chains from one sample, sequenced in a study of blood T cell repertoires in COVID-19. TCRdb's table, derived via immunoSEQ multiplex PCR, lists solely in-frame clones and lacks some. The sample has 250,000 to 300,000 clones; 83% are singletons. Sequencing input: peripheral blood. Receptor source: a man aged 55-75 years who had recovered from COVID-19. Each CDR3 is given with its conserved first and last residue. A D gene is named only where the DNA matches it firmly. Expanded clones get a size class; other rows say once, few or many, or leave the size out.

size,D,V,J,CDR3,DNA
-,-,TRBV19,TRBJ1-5,CASRPDTRGNQPQHF,TGTGCCAGTAGACCGGACACCCGTGGCAATCAGCCCCAGCATTTT
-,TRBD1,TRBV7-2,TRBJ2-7,CASSLRGQAGEQYF,TGTGCCAGCAGCTTAAGGGGACAGGCGGGCGAGCAGTACTTC
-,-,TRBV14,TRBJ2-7,CASSQGRGGQYF,TGTGCCAGCAGCCAAGGTCGGGGTGGGCAGTACTTC
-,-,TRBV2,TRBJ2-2,CASSYKANTGELFF,TGTGCCAGCAGTTACAAAGCGAACACCGGGGAGCTGTTTTTT
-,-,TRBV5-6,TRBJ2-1,CASSLERASYNEQFF,TGTGCCAGCAGCTTGGAGCGGGCTTCCTACAATGAGCAGTTCTTC
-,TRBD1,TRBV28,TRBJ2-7,CASSSWTGDYEQYF,TGTGCCAGCAGTTCGTGGACAGGCGACTACGAGCAGTACTTC
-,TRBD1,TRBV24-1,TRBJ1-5,CATSPGGNQPQHF,TGTGCCACCAGTCCAGGGGGGAATCAGCCCCAGCATTTT
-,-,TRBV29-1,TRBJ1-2,CSVDPDSLNYGYTF,TGCAGCGTAGACCCGGACAGTCTTAACTATGGCTACACCTTC
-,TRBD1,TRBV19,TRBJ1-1,CASALDRDTEAFF,TGTGCCAGCGCCCTCGACAGGGACACTGAAGCTTTCTTT
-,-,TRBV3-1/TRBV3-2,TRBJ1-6,CASSQARNSPLHF,TGTGCCAGCAGCCAGGCCAGGAACTCACCCCTCCACTTT
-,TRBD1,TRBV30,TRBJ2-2,CAGQGAVDTGELFF,TGTGCCGGACAGGGGGCGGTCGACACCGGGGAGCTGTTTTTT
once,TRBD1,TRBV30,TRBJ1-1,CAWRGGQANTEAFF,TGTGCCTGGAGAGGGGGACAGGCGAACACTGAAGCTTTCTTT
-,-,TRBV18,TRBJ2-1,CASSPTAPWTFSYNEQFF,TGTGCCAGCTCACCTACTGCCCCATGGACTTTCTCCTACAATGAGCAGTTCTTC
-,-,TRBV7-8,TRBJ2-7,CASSQPGPAQYF,TGTGCCAGCAGCCAACCGGGTCCCGCGCAGTACTTC
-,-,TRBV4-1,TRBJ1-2,CASSQGWLGRYGYTF,TGCGCCAGCAGCCAGGGGTGGTTGGGGAGGTATGGCTACACCTTC
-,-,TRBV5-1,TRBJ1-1,CASSFDSRSNTEAFF,TGCGCCAGCAGCTTCGACAGTAGGAGTAACACTGAAGCTTTCTTT
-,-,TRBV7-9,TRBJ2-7,CASSPPGRVYEQYF,TGTGCCAGCAGCCCACCCGGGAGAGTCTACGAGCAGTACTTC
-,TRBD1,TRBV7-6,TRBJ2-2,CASSLEGAANTGELFF,TGTGCCAGCAGCTTAGAGGGGGCGGCGAACACCGGGGAGCTGTTTTTT
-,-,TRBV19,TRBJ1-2,CASSTTDFYGYTF,TGTGCCAGTAGTACGACAGACTTCTATGGCTACACCTTC
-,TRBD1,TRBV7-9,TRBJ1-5,CASSLETRDSRQHF,TGTGCCAGCAGCTTAGAAACTAGGGACAGCCGTCAACATTTT
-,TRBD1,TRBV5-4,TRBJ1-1,CASRRWGQMNTEAFF,TGTGCCAGCAGACGTTGGGGACAGATGAACACTGAAGCTTTCTTT
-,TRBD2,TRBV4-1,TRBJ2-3,CASSQEAPSGHTDTQYF,TGCGCCAGCAGCCAGGAAGCGCCTAGCGGACACACAGATACGCAGTATTTT
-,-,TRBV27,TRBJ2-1,CASTPARNSYNEQFF,TGTGCCAGCACCCCCGCTAGAAATTCCTACAATGAGCAGTTCTTC
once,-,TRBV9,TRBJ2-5,CASSEGGGGGQETQYF,TGTGCCAGCAGCGAGGGTGGAGGGGGCGGGCAGGAGACCCAGTACTTC
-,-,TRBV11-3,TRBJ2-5,CASSLEGRVGETQYF,TGTGCCAGCAGCTTAGAGGGCAGGGTTGGAGAGACCCAGTACTTC
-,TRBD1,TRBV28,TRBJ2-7,CASSEGTVYEQYF,TGTGCCAGCAGTGAGGGGACAGTCTACGAGCAGTACTTC
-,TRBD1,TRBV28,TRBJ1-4,CASNADRGPEKLFF,TGTGCCAGCAACGCGGACAGGGGCCCTGAAAAACTGTTTTTT
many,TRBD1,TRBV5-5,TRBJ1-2,CASSYSIQGISDGYTF,TGTGCCAGCAGCTACTCAATACAGGGGATTTCTGATGGCTACACCTTC
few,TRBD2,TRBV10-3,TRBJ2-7,CAISDLESLAGSYEQYF,TGTGCCATCAGTGATCTCGAAAGTCTAGCGGGCTCCTACGAGCAGTACTTC
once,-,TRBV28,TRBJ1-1,CASSLLHPNTEAFF,TGTGCCAGCAGTTTATTACATCCCAACACTGAAGCTTTCTTT
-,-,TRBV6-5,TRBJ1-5,CASRDRNLHF,TGTGCCAGCAGAGACAGGAATTTACATTTT
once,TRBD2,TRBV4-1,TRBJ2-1,CASSQGLAGMDEQFF,TGCGCCAGCAGCCAAGGACTAGCGGGAATGGATGAGCAGTTCTTC